The 32 T cell receptor beta chains below were found in one sample sequenced in a study of blood T cells in healthy people across ages. Through a sample-barcoded 5' primer and a J-beta primer mix, a second PCR was run for roughly 7 to 12 cycles. TCRdb ran MiXCR on the 5' RACE reads and lists one entry per CDR3 protein. The data contain around 1,000,000 distinct CDR3 sequences, approximately 26% of them singletons. Separately, the same data were catalogued under a study of T cells of mothers and their children.

Material: blood. All receptors derive from a girl aged 2 to 9 in good health.

This clonotype appeared many times. One junction end does not reproduce the germline sequence, and a read error may be involved. The V gene is TRBV3-1, the J gene TRBJ2-5; D is unresolved. The CDR3 consists of 12 residues. Germline values: CDR1 LGHDT, CDR2 YNNKEL (reference sequence). The CDR3 sequence is CASSQERETQYF. CDR3 nucleotide sequence: TGCGCCAGCAGCCAAGAACGGGAGACCCAGTACTTC.

The table lists this clonotype with a few counts. The genes are TRBV5-1 and TRBJ2-7; the D gene is possibly TRBD1 (6 bases). Germline V CDR1 and CDR2: SGHRS, YFSETQ. The length of the CDR3 is 13 residues. Trimming stripped 7 bases from V and 5 bases from J, with 16 bases between. CDR3 in amino acids: CASGQDSTNEQYF. DNA of the CDR3: TGCGCCAGCGGCCAGGACAGCACCAACGAGCAGTACTTC.

The CDR3 nucleotides read TGCAGTGCTACCCATCTTATCTCCTACGAGCAGTACTTC. The encoded protein is CSATHLISYEQYF. The V gene is TRBV20-1, the J gene TRBJ2-7; no clear D gene. V was shortened by 4 bases and J by 0 bases, with 10 bases between the two germline ends. The germline gives CDR1 DFQATT, CDR2 SNEGSKA (reference sequence). This CDR3 region has 13 residues.

This chain joins TRBV7-2 and TRBJ2-7; D not resolved. The CDR3 consists of 13 residues. Germline-derived CDR1 and CDR2 are SGHTA and FQGNSA. The germline V and J ends were trimmed by 1 base and 5 bases, with 9 bases remaining between them. DNA for the CDR3: TGTGCCAGCAGCTTAGGTGTCTGGAACGAGCAGTACTTC. Its translation is CASSLGVWNEQYF.

This clonotype turned up a few times. V and J are TRBV4-3 and TRBJ2-3; 8 bases are a match to TRBD2. This CDR3 has 15 amino acids. Germline V gene sequence: CDR1 LGHNA, CDR2 YSLEER. V lost 0 bases and J lost 3; bases outside the gene matches: 2. CDR3: CASSQDKRGTDTQYF. The DNA of the CDR3 is TGCGCCAGCAGCCAAGATAAGCGGGGGACAGATACGCAGTATTTT.

This clonotype was observed a few times. This chain uses TRBV18 with TRBJ2-5; D tentatively fits TRBD1 or TRBD2 (5 bases each). CDR3 length equals 14 residues. The germline V gene has CDR1 KGHSH and CDR2 LQKENI. V lost 6 bases and J lost 5, with 16 bases in between. This chain's CDR3 is CASSTMGEFETQYF. The CDR3, as DNA: TGTGCCAGCTCGACCATGGGGGAGTTCGAGACCCAGTACTTC.

This chain uses TRBV7-2 with TRBJ1-2; D not resolved. The CDR3 contains 15 residues. Trimming removed 1 base at V and 9 bases at J, with 18 bases between. CDR1 is SGHTA and CDR2 is FQGNSA in the germline V gene. In DNA, the CDR3 is TGTGCCAGCAGCTTAGGTTTTGGGTTTGGTGCGCGCTACACCTTC. This translates into CASSLGFGFGARYTF.

The V and J genes are TRBV2 and TRBJ2-7; 7 nucleotides line up with TRBD1. Germline CDR1 reads SNHLY; CDR2 reads FYNNEI. This CDR3 has 14 residues. The V gene end was trimmed by 4 bases and the J gene end by 7 bases; junction bases not matched to a gene: 10. DNA for the CDR3: TGTGCCAGCAGTGGACTACGGACAGGTCGGGAGCAGTACTTC. It is translated as CASSGLRTGREQYF.

This clonotype was detected only a few times. J is TRBJ1-5 and V is TRBV4-1; TRBD1 might be the D (6 bases). From germline, CDR1 is MGHRA and CDR2 YSYEKL. V was shortened by 2 bases and J by 1 base, with 9 bases between the two germline ends. The CDR3 extends over 15 amino acids. CDR3 sequence (DNA): TGCGCCAGCAGCCAACTGGGGGGCAGCAATCAGCCCCAGCATTTT. Translation: CASSQLGGSNQPQHF.

V usage is TRBV20-1 and J usage is TRBJ2-5; 7 bases align to TRBD2. The better agreement between TRBJ2-1 and the DNA end casts doubt on the J call. This CDR3 spans 16 amino acids. CDR1 is DFQATT and CDR2 is SNEGSKA in the germline V gene (reference sequence). The CDR3 reads CSARGLDGRTVDEQFF. The CDR3 DNA reads as TGCAGTGCTAGAGGTCTTGACGGGAGGACTGTTGATGAGCAGTTCTTC.

This chain joins TRBV29-1 and TRBJ1-4; no clear D gene. Per germline, CDR1 SQVTM and CDR2 ANQGSEA. CDR3 length: 11 amino acids. V was clipped by 6 bases and J by 8 bases, with 10 bases between them. CDR3 residues: CSVLIVEKLFF. DNA for the CDR3: TGCAGCGTCCTGATTGTGGAAAAACTGTTTTTT.

This rearrangement joins TRBV9 to TRBJ2-2; D is perhaps TRBD2 (6 bases). The CDR3 consists of 15 residues. Germline CDR1 is SGDLS and CDR2 is YYNGEE. V was clipped by 4 bases and J by 5 bases, with 15 bases between them. The CDR3 DNA follows: TGTGCCAGCAGCTTTCGACTAGAAAAGACCGGGGAGCTGTTTTTT. This encodes CASSFRLEKTGELFF.

The V call is TRBV5-1, the J call TRBJ2-3; maybe TRBD2 (6 bases). This CDR3 has 16 residues. Deletions cut 4 bases from V and 1 base from J, with 16 bases between. Germline V lookup: CDR1 SGHRS, CDR2 YFSETQ. The CDR3 coding sequence is TGCGCCAGCAGCCCGCCGGGTAGCGGTGGCACAGATACGCAGTATTTT. Residues: CASSPPGSGGTDTQYF.

Concerning this clonotype itself: One end of the junction fails to match germline, which may point to a read error. The chain employs TRBV6-5 and TRBJ1-2; 7 nucleotides line up with TRBD1. The CDR3 sequence is 15 residues long. Per germline, CDR1 MNHEY and CDR2 SVGAGI. The CDR3 DNA sequence: TGTGCCGGCAGTTACGGAACAGGGGCTAACTATGGCTACACCTTC. Its translation is CAGSYGTGANYGYTF.

This clonotype occurred a few times. V usage is TRBV7-9 and J usage is TRBJ2-1, with 13 bases matching TRBD2. Germline loops: CDR1 SEHNR, CDR2 FQNEAQ (reference sequence). Trimming cost V 4 bases and J 10 bases; bases outside gene matches: 10. This CDR3 is built from 16 residues. The CDR3 DNA reads TGTGCCAGCAGCTCAGCTGGACTAGCGGGGGTAGGAGAGCAGTTCTTC. Its translation is CASSSAGLAGVGEQFF.

This clonotype was seen only a few times. The chain has TRBV3-1 and TRBJ1-4, with TRBD1 identical over 7 bases. The germline V gene encodes CDR1 LGHDT and CDR2 YNNKEL (reference sequence). The CDR3 covers 18 residues. The V and J ends lost 7 bases and 10 bases, in that order; junction bases with no gene match: 24. CDR3 residues: CASTRGASETGEAGKLFF. CDR3 in DNA: TGTGCCAGCACCCGAGGCGCTTCCGAAACAGGGGAGGCTGGAAAACTGTTTTTT.

The chain has TRBV7-9 and TRBJ2-5; 11 nucleotides line up with TRBD2. The better agreement between TRBJ2-1 and the DNA end casts doubt on the J call. This CDR3 is built from 19 residues. Germline values: CDR1 SEHNR, CDR2 FQNEAQ (reference sequence). The CDR3 DNA is TGTGCCAGCAGCTTACCGACCACAGGAACTAGCGGGGGCCTGAATGAGCAGTTCTTC. It codes for CASSLPTTGTSGGLNEQFF.

This clonotype has just a few counts. The chain combines TRBV2 with TRBJ1-5, with D possibly being TRBD1 (5 bases). Looked up from germline, CDR1 is SNHLY and CDR2 is FYNNEI. The CDR3 length is 13 residues. V was cut by 6 bases and J by 6 bases, with 12 bases left in between. CDR3 in amino acids: CASSLRAAQPQHF. CDR3 in DNA: TGTGCCAGCAGCCTCAGGGCAGCTCAGCCCCAGCATTTT.

This clonotype was found a few times. Written as DNA, the CDR3 is TGTGCCAGCACCACAACAGGGTCAGAGACCCAGTACTTC. This translates into CASTTTGSETQYF. This sequence joins TRBV7-3 and TRBJ2-5; perhaps TRBD1 as D (6 bases). V was shortened by 7 bases and J by 4 bases, with 13 bases between the two germline ends. Germline assignment: CDR1 SGHTA and CDR2 FQGTGA. The CDR3 is 13 amino acids.

The chain is built from TRBV6-1 and TRBJ2-1; D perhaps matches TRBD1 (5 bases). This CDR3 spans 15 amino acids. Germline V gene sequence: CDR1 MNHNS, CDR2 SASEGT. The ends were cut back, 2 bases at V and 1 base at J, with 9 bases in the middle. The CDR3 reads CASSELRGSYNEQFF. As DNA, the CDR3 is TGTGCCAGCAGTGAATTAAGGGGTTCCTACAATGAGCAGTTCTTC.

Remarks on this clonotype: A much larger clone differs from this one at a single base, so this may be a read error. The V call is TRBV28, the J call TRBJ2-1; 8 positions agree with TRBD1. The tail of the sequence fits TRBJ2-7 better, so the J call may be wrong. This CDR3 is 18 amino acids long. Per the germline V gene, CDR1 is MDHEN and CDR2 is SYDVKM. The CDR3 coding sequence is TGTGCCAGCAGTTTGTCCCCTCACCGGGACAGGATGACCTACGGGCAGTACTTC. The encoded protein is CASSLSPHRDRMTYGQYF.

The V call is TRBV7-2, the J call TRBJ2-1, with D maybe TRBD2 (6 bases). The V end was cut by 4 bases, the J end by 3 bases, with 13 bases between. The CDR3 is made up of 15 amino acids. Germline values: CDR1 SGHTA, CDR2 FQGNSA. CDR3 amino acids: CASSSGDFYYNEQFF. CDR3 sequence (DNA): TGTGCCAGCAGCTCCGGGGACTTTTACTACAATGAGCAGTTCTTC.

In its sample, this clonotype was seen many times. This sequence joins TRBV9 and TRBJ2-1; 12 bases map to TRBD2. Germline values: CDR1 SGDLS, CDR2 YYNGEE. After removal of 4 bases from V and 8 bases from J, the junction contained 7 bases not matched to a gene. CDR3 size: 15 residues. The CDR3, as DNA: TGTGCCAGCAGCAACCGACTAGCGGGGGATGATGAGCAGTTCTTC. Residues: CASSNRLAGDDEQFF.

The CDR3 sequence: CSVIWETQYF. CDR3 coding DNA: TGCAGCGTTATTTGGGAGACCCAGTACTTC. The chain uses TRBV29-1 and TRBJ2-5; D remains ambiguous. Trimming left V 5 bases short and J 5 bases short, with 6 bases between. The CDR3 length is 10 residues. CDR1 and CDR2 from the germline V gene are SQVTM and ANQGSEA. Based on the CDR3 plus reference TRBV29-1 and TRBJ2-5, the full variable domain is SAVISQKPSRDICQRGTSLTIQCQVDSQVTMMFWYRQQPGQSLTLIATANQGSEATYESGFVIDKFPISRPNLTFSTLTVSNMSPEDSSIYLCSVIWETQYFGPGTRLLVL.

V is TRBV20-1 and J is TRBJ1-1; D is possibly TRBD1 (5 bases). Germline CDR1 DFQATT, CDR2 SNEGSKA (reference sequence). This CDR3 has 12 residues. V lost 5 bases to trimming and J lost 4 bases, with 11 bases between them. CDR3 coding DNA: TGCAGTGCTGTTTGGGGGGTCACTGAAGCTTTCTTT. Its translation: CSAVWGVTEAFF.

This clonotype came up a few times. The DNA for the CDR3 is TGTGCCAGCAGCTTAGTTGGGGGAGGCTTTGATCAGCCCCAGCATTTT. Residues: CASSLVGGGFDQPQHF. The chain carries TRBV7-2 and TRBJ1-5, with TRBD1 as a possible D gene (5 bases). The V gene lost 1 base and the J gene lost 5 bases, with 15 bases spanning the gap. Germline V gene sequence: CDR1 SGHTA, CDR2 FQGNSA. The length of the CDR3 is 16 residues. Looking up the rest from reference TRBV7-2 and TRBJ1-5 gives the full variable domain: GAGVSQSPSNKVTEKGKDVELRCDPISGHTALYWYRQSLGQGLEFLIYFQGNSAPDKSGLPSDRFSAERTGGSVSTLTIQRTQQEDSAVYLCASSLVGGGFDQPQHFGDGTRLSIL.

This clonotype was picked up a small number of times. This chain joins TRBV20-1 and TRBJ2-7; 10 bases match TRBD2. Unmatched junction bases numbered 10, after V lost 0 bases and J lost 2 bases. The CDR3 covers 17 residues. From germline, CDR1 is DFQATT and CDR2 SNEGSKA (reference sequence). DNA for the CDR3: TGCAGTGCTAGAGATCAAGCGGGAGGGTTTTTCACCTACGAGCAGTACTTC. It is translated as CSARDQAGGFFTYEQYF.

This clonotype appeared a few times. The chain recombines TRBV4-1 with TRBJ1-5, with unresolved D. Germline CDR1 and CDR2: MGHRA and YSYEKL. The V gene lost 4 bases and the J gene lost 0 bases, with 10 bases spanning the gap. The CDR3 spans 15 residues. Here the CDR3 DNA reads TGCGCCAGCAGCCGAGACTTAGATAGCAATCAGCCCCAGCATTTT. It translates to CASSRDLDSNQPQHF.

This rearrangement joins TRBV7-3 to TRBJ1-1; no clear D. V gave up 1 base and J gave up 7 bases, with 13 bases separating them. Per the germline V gene, CDR1 is SGHTA and CDR2 is FQGTGA. The CDR3 covers 14 residues. The CDR3 loop reads CASSLSHSADEAFF. Written as DNA, the CDR3 is TGTGCCAGCAGCTTAAGTCATTCGGCGGATGAAGCTTTCTTT.

As for this clonotype: A read error may account for a junction end that differs from germline. V is TRBV24-1 and J is TRBJ2-5, with TRBD2 matching over 10 bases. The J call could be wrong; TRBJ2-1 is a better fit for the DNA end. The CDR3 runs 17 residues. Germline CDR1 KGHDR, CDR2 SFDVKD. As DNA, the CDR3 is TGTGCCGCCAGTGATGATCGTTCGAGCGGGGGGGCGGTTGAGCAGTTCTTC. Translation gives CAASDDRSSGGAVEQFF.

This clonotype was picked up many times. The chain uses TRBV12-3 or TRBV12-4 and TRBJ1-4; TRBD1 agrees at 7 bases. With 6 bases clipped from V and 7 bases from J, the junction kept 11 bases outside the gene matches. There are 15 residues in the CDR3. DNA of the CDR3: TGTGCCAGCAGCCTAGAGGGGGCGTCGGGTGAAAAACTGTTTTTT. Amino acids: CASSLEGASGEKLFF.

Only a few counts were recorded for this clonotype. This rearrangement joins TRBV4-3 to TRBJ1-4; possible D gene TRBD1, 5 bases. V lost 5 bases to trimming and J lost 8 bases, with 21 bases between them. The germline CDR1 and CDR2 sequences are LGHNA and YSLEER. The CDR3 spans 16 residues. CDR3 amino acids: CASSFQGMGLEEKLFF. The CDR3 nucleotides are TGCGCCAGCAGCTTTCAGGGAATGGGGCTTGAGGAAAAACTGTTTTTT.